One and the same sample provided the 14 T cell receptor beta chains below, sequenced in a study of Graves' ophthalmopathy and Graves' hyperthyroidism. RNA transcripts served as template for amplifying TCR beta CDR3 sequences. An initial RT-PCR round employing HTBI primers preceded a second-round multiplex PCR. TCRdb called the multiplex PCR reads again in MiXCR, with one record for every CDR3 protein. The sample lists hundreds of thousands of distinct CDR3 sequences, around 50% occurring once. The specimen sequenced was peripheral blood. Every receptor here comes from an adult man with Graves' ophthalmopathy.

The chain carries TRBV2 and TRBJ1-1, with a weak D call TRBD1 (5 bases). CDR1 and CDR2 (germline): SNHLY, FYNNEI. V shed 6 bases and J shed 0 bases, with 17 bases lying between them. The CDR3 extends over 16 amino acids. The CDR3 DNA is TGTGCCAGCAGCATACCCCTGGGACGGTTGAACACTGAAGCTTTCTTT. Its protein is CASSIPLGRLNTEAFF.

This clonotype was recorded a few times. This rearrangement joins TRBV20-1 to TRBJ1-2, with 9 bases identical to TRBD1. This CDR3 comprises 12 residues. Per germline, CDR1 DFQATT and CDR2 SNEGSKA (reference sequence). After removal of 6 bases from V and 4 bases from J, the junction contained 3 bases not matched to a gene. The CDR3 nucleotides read TGCAGTGCCAAGACAGGGGGCTATGGCTACACCTTC. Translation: CSAKTGGYGYTF.

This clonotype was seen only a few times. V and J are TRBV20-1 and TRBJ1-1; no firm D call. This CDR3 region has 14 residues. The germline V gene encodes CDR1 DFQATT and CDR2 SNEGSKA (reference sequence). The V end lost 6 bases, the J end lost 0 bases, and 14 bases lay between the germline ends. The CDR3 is CSAKDITVNTEAFF. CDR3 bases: TGCAGTGCGAAAGACATTACAGTGAACACTGAAGCTTTCTTT.

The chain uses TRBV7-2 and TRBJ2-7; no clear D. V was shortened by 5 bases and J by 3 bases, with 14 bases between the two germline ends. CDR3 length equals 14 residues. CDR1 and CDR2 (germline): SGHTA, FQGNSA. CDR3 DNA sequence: TGTGCCAGCAGCCAAGATAAGTCCGTCTACGAGCAGTACTTC. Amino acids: CASSQDKSVYEQYF.

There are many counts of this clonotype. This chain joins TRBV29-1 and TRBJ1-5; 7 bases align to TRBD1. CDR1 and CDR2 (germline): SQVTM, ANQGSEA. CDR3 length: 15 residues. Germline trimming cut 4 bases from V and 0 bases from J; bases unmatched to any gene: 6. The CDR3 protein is CSVGLGTDSNQPQHF. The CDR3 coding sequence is TGCAGCGTTGGACTGGGGACAGATAGCAATCAGCCCCAGCATTTT.

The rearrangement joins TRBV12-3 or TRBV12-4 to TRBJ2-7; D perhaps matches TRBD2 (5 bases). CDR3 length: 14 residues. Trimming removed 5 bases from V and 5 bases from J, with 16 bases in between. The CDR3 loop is CASSAAVEADEQYF. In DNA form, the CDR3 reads TGTGCCAGCAGTGCTGCCGTGGAGGCTGACGAGCAGTACTTC.

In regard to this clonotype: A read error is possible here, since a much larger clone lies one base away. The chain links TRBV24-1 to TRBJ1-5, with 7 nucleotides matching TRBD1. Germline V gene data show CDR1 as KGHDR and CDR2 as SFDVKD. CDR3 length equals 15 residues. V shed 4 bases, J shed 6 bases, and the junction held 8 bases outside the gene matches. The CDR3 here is CATSDSAGGGQPQHF. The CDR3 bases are TGTGCCACCAGTGACTCTGCAGGGGGAGGTCAGCCCCAGCATTTT.

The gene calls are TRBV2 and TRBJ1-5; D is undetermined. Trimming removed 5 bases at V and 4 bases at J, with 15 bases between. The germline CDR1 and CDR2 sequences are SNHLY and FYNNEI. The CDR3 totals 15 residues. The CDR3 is CASSLRWNGNQPQHF. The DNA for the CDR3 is TGTGCCAGCAGTTTAAGGTGGAACGGGAATCAGCCCCAGCATTTT.

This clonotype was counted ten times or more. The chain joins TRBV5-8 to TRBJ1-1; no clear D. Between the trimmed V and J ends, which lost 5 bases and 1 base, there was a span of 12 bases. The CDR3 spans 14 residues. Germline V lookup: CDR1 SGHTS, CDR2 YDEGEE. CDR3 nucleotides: TGTGCCAGCAGAGACGATTGGGGGAACACTGAAGCTTTCTTT. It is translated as CASRDDWGNTEAFF.

The CDR3 DNA sequence: TGTGCCATCAGCCCGCCGGGGGGGGCCCGGGAGACCCAGTACTTC. This codes for CAISPPGGARETQYF. The chain has TRBV10-3 and TRBJ2-5; 8 positions match TRBD2. V was clipped by 6 bases and J by 5 bases; unmatched bases: 11. The CDR3 has 15 amino acids. Per the germline V gene, CDR1 is ENHRY and CDR2 is SYGVKD.

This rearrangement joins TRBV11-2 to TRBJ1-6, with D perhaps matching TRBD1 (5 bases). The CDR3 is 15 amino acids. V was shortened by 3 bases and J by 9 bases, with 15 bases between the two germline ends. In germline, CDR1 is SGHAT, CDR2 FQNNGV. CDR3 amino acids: CASSFNRDGSSPLHF. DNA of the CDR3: TGTGCCAGCAGCTTCAACCGGGACGGTTCTTCACCCCTCCACTTT.

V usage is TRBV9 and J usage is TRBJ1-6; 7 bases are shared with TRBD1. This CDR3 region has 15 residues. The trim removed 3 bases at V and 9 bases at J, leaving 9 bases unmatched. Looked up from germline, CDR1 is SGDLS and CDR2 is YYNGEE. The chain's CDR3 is CASSGGATGRSPLHF. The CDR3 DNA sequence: TGTGCCAGCAGCGGGGGCGCGACAGGGCGTTCACCCCTCCACTTT.

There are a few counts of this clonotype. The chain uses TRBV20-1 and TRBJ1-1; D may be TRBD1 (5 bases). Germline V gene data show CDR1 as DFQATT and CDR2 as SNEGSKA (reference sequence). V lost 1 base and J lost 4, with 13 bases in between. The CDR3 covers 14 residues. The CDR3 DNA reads TGCAGTGCTAGAGCAGGGATGGGGCTCACTGAAGCTTTCTTT. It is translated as CSARAGMGLTEAFF.

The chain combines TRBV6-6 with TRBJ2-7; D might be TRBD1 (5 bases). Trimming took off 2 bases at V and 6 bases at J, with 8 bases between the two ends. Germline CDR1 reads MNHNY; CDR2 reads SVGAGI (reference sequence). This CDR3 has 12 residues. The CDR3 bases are TGTGCCAGCAGTTACAGGGGTGGCGAGCAGTACTTC. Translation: CASSYRGGEQYF.